The sequence of this TCR beta chain was determined in a study of shared clonotypes between healthy human individuals. For the study at large: CD4 naive and CD4 memory each took three plates per donor, while CD8 naive took two and CD8 memory one.

CD8 cells classed as naive were CD45RO-negative and positively selected for CCR7, excluding terminally differentiated effector memory CD45RA+ cells. With regard to this clone: Antigen unknown.

Using immunoSEQ multiplex PCR, the repertoire was profiled, and TCRdb retains in-frame clones only, with some absent. The table shows approximately 590,000 clones, with 95% to 96% occurring only once. V shed 5 bases and J shed 3 bases, with 14 bases lying between them. The CDR3 is made up of 14 amino acids. CDR1 and CDR2 (germline): WSHSY, SAAADI. Regarding the study as a whole: With few donors, the genetic and exposure-history diversity represented was limited. Clonotypes shared by all four donors outscored non-shared clonotypes in generation probability. Shared across four donors were around 5% of the naive CD4 clonotypes.

Sequencing used naive CD8+ T cells sorted from blood. This sequence was found in a woman in her twenties or thirties in good health. This chain joins TRBV10-2 and TRBJ2-7; D ambiguous. The CDR3 loop reads CASSLRFNYYEQYF. The CDR3 DNA reads as TGCGCCAGCAGTTTAAGGTTCAACTACTACGAGCAGTACTTC.